This is a list of T cell receptor beta chains from one sample in a study of CD8+ T cells in alopecia areata. Some clones are missing from TCRdb's copy, which holds only in-frame ones; the method was immunoSEQ multiplex PCR. The sample holds about 190,000 clones, 64% seen once. The sequencing used CD4+ T cells sorted from blood, collected at week 4, from a patient treated with tofacitinib. These receptors all stem from a human donor with alopecia areata. Both conserved end residues are part of each CDR3. Fields, in order: D gene, V gene, clone size, CDR3 length, J gene, CDR3 protein, CDR3 DNA. D genes are given only for firm matches. The size field is filled for only some rows; it gives once, few, many or a size class.

>.|TRBV5-1|.|13|TRBJ2-5
CASRGTLPETQYF
TGCGCCAGCAGGGGGACGTTGCCAGAGACCCAGTACTTC
>.|TRBV5-6|few|16|TRBJ2-2
CASSLRGRWATGELFF
TGTGCCAGCAGCTTAAGGGGGAGATGGGCCACCGGGGAGCTGTTTTTT
>TRBD2|TRBV6-5|.|15|TRBJ2-7
CASRPLAESSYEQYF
TGTGCCAGCAGACCGCTAGCGGAGAGCTCCTACGAGCAGTACTTC
>TRBD1|TRBV7-2|.|13|TRBJ1-1
CASRGQVNTEAFF
TGTGCCAGCAGGGGACAGGTGAACACTGAAGCTTTCTTT
>.|TRBV6-6|.|14|TRBJ1-6
CASSPASTGSPLHF
TGTGCCAGCAGTCCGGCGAGTACAGGGTCACCCCTCCACTTT
>.|TRBV5-1|few|13|TRBJ1-2
CASREGIRDGYTF
TGCGCCAGCAGGGAGGGGATAAGGGATGGCTACACCTTC
>.|TRBV9|once|15|TRBJ2-5
CASSVGGGQQETQYF
TGTGCCAGCAGCGTAGGCGGAGGGCAGCAAGAGACCCAGTACTTC
>.|TRBV7-2|.|13|TRBJ1-2
CASSSDRMGGYTF
TGTGCCAGCAGCTCCGACAGGATGGGGGGCTACACCTTC
>.|TRBV4-3|.|14|TRBJ2-5
CASSQEVSRETQYF
TGCGCCAGCAGCCAAGAGGTATCGCGGGAGACCCAGTACTTC
>.|TRBV7-9|.|15|TRBJ2-7
CASSFNRGGSYEQYF
TGTGCCAGCAGCTTTAATCGAGGCGGCTCCTACGAGCAGTACTTC
>.|TRBV5-1|.|15|TRBJ1-3
CASSEDSDRLSTIYF
TGCGCCAGCAGCGAGGACAGTGACAGGCTGTCCACCATATATTTT
>TRBD2|TRBV29-1|.|12|TRBJ2-7
CSAGTSSYEQYF
TGCAGCGCCGGGACTAGCTCCTACGAGCAGTACTTC